A single sample gave rise to the 21 T cell receptor beta chains below, sequenced in a study of tissue T cells after allogeneic stem cell transplantation (dated by TCRdb to 2022 to 2024). Libraries were made using the immunoSEQ multiplex PCR assay. Sourced from immuneACCESS, this table was stored by TCRdb with only in-frame sequences that have V and J called. A share of the clones is absent; for the studies checked, an unresolved V gene accounts for under half, and the remainder has no known explanation. The sample yields some 47,000 clones; about 73% were counted once. Of the sample, 0.5% to 0.65% falls within the top ten clones. The sample was sorted cells pooled from one or two spleens. These TCRs come from a pool of C57BL/6 mice in good health.

Worth noting for this clone: Germline and genes: mouse. The read terminates 1 residue ahead of where the CDR3 ends, so the germline J gene completes it. The J gene is TRBJ1-4, the V gene TRBV16; D is ambiguous. CDR3 length: 15 residues. V shed 2 bases and J shed 3 bases, with 10 bases lying between them. Germline CDR1 reads SGHSA; CDR2 reads FRNQAP. CDR3 protein: CASSLREETNERLFF. CDR3 bases read: TGTGCAAGCAGCTTAAGGGAGGAGACCAACGAAAGATTATTT.

About this clone itself: Germline and genes here are mouse. The read terminates 1 residue ahead of where the CDR3 ends, so the germline J gene completes it. Additional DNA sequences in this sample encode the identical CDR3. V is TRBV31 and J is TRBJ2-4; no clear D. CDR1 is GKSSPN and CDR2 is SITVG in the germline V gene. V dropped 1 base and J dropped 0 bases, with 5 bases sitting between them. The CDR3 is 13 residues long. The CDR3 here is CAWSPGSQNTLYF. The DNA read from the CDR3 is TGTGCCTGGAGTCCCGGGAGTCAAAACACCTTGTAC.

Of note for this clone: The gene names here belong to mouse. The read gets to within 1 residue of the CDR3 end, and the germline J gene fills in the rest. The genes are TRBV1 and TRBJ1-1; a weak D match, TRBD1 (5 bases). V gave up 0 bases and J gave up 4 bases, with 9 bases separating them. CDR3 length equals 14 residues. The germline V gene encodes CDR1 NSQYPW and CDR2 LRSPGD (reference sequence). The sequenced CDR3 bases are TGCACCTGCAGTGCAGAGGGGGTGGCCACAGAAGTCTTC. It codes for CTCSAEGVATEVF. The entire CDR3 protein is CTCSAEGVATEVFF.

For this clone: Germline and genes: mouse. The CDR3 end falls 1 residue outside the read, so it is completed with the germline J gene. This rearrangement joins TRBV12-1 to TRBJ1-1; D is unclear. V was cut by 0 bases and J by 3 bases, with 10 bases left in between. The CDR3 sequence is 14 residues long. CDR1 is SGHSN and CDR2 is HYEKVE in the germline V gene. Partial CDR3 DNA: TGTGCCAGCTCTCTCGAGCGGGTGGACACAGAAGTCTTC. It translates to CASSLERVDTEVF. The whole CDR3 region reads CASSLERVDTEVFF.

A few counts support this clone. These gene names are mouse names. CDR3 DNA (partial): TGCACCTGCAGTGCAGGGAACAACCAGGCTCCGCTT. It specifies CTCSAGNNQAPL. The full-length CDR3 reads as CTCSAGNNQAPLF. The chain combines TRBV1 with TRBJ1-5; no definite D call. The CDR3 goes on 1 residue after the read ends, and that part is filled in from the germline J gene. The CDR3 has 13 amino acids. The V gene's germline CDR1 is NSQYPW and CDR2 LRSPGD (reference sequence). Trimming cost V 1 base and J 1 base, with 2 bases left between them.

This clone was detected only a few times. The genes are named according to mouse. The read terminates 1 residue ahead of where the CDR3 ends, so the germline J gene completes it. This chain links TRBV5 with TRBJ2-7; TRBD2 aligns across 11 bases. Germline V gives CDR1 LGHNA, CDR2 YNLKQL (reference sequence). Losses at the gene ends were 4 bases for V and 0 bases for J; bases not matched to a gene: 2. The CDR3 extends over 15 amino acids. The chain's CDR3 is CASSPDWGGSYEQYF. The DNA read from the CDR3 is TGTGCCAGCAGCCCCGACTGGGGGGGCTCCTATGAACAGTAC.

To note about this clone: Germline and genes: mouse. The CDR3 end lies 1 residue beyond the end of the read and is filled in from the germline J gene. The chain links TRBV2 to TRBJ1-2; D remains unclear. The V end lost 0 bases, the J end lost 0 bases, and 8 bases lay between the germline ends. CDR1 is LGHNA, CDR2 YSYQKL, per germline. The CDR3 runs 15 residues. The CDR3 DNA, read in part, is TGTGCCAGCAGCCAAGACGGCAGGTCAAACTCCGACTACACC. It yields the protein CASSQDGRSNSDYT. The CDR3 in its entirety is CASSQDGRSNSDYTF. Based on the CDR3 plus reference TRBV2 and TRBJ1-2, the full variable domain is DPKIIQKPKYLVAVTGSEKILICEQYLGHNAMYWYRQSAKKPLEFMFSYSYQKLMDNQTASSRFQPQSSKKNHLDLQITALKPDDSATYFCASSQDGRSNSDYTFGSGTRLLVI.

This clone has a handful of counts. Gene names and germline refer to mouse. Sequencing ends 1 residue short of the CDR3 end; the germline J gene provides the rest. The sample contains more than one DNA sequence encoding this CDR3. This chain connects TRBV26 to TRBJ2-7; D is perhaps TRBD1 (5 bases). CDR3 length: 12 amino acids. Trimming cost V 3 bases and J 4 bases, with 7 bases left between them. Looked up from germline, CDR1 is KGHPV and CDR2 is FQNQEV (reference sequence). The DNA read from the CDR3 is TGTGCCAGCAGTCTTCAGGGTTATGAACAGTAC. Translation gives CASSLQGYEQY. The full CDR3 sequence reads CASSLQGYEQYF.

Of note for this clone: Mouse names are used for the genes. The observed sequence ends 1 residue before the CDR3 terminus, with the missing tail filled in from the germline J gene. The V gene is TRBV13-2, the J gene TRBJ2-1, with 7 bases identical to TRBD2. The CDR3 is 15 residues long. The J segment lost 1 base and the V segment lost 1 base, leaving 2 bases of the junction unmatched. Germline CDR1 is NNHNN and CDR2 is SYGAGS (reference sequence). CDR3 in amino acids: CASGDSWGNYAEQFF. The CDR3 bases that were read are TGTGCCAGCGGTGATAGCTGGGGGAACTATGCTGAGCAGTTC.

Of note for this clone: Gene names refer to mouse genes. The read terminates 1 residue before the CDR3 end, so the remaining end is supplied by the germline J gene. The chain joins TRBV3 to TRBJ2-5; 8 bases line up with TRBD2. The germline gives CDR1 SNHLY, CDR2 FYNGKV (reference sequence). CDR3 size: 13 residues. V was clipped by 3 bases and J by 6 bases; unmatched bases: 2. The covered CDR3 bases are TGTGCCAGCAGCTTCTGGGGGGAGGACACCCAGTAC. This encodes CASSFWGEDTQY. The entire CDR3 sequence reads CASSFWGEDTQYF.

Comments on this clone: The gene symbols are mouse symbols. The CDR3 end is not reached by the read, which stops 1 residue before it; the germline J gene fills it in. This chain joins TRBV2 and TRBJ1-1; D perhaps matches TRBD1 (6 bases). Germline assignment: CDR1 LGHNA and CDR2 YSYQKL. The CDR3 is made up of 12 amino acids. The V end was cut by 3 bases, the J end by 10 bases, with 12 bases between. The CDR3 is CASSQHREGVFF. The CDR3 DNA, read in part, is TGTGCCAGCAGCCAGCACAGGGAGGGAGTCTTC.

On this clone: Genes and germline are mouse. The missing CDR3 end, 1 residue past where the read stops, is filled in from the germline J gene. The chain joins TRBV13-3 to TRBJ2-5, with D unresolved. Germline CDR1 and CDR2: NNHDY and SYVADS. Trimming took 0 bases from V and 0 from J, leaving 5 bases between them. This CDR3 spans 14 amino acids. Incomplete CDR3 DNA: TGTGCCAGCAGTGATGCAATTAACCAAGACACCCAGTAC. Its translation: CASSDAINQDTQY. The full CDR3 reads CASSDAINQDTQYF.

A remark on this clone: Each gene name is a mouse one. The read comes to an end 1 residue before the CDR3 does, leaving the germline J gene to fill in the end. The chain combines TRBV5 with TRBJ1-6, with 7 bases matching TRBD1. TRBJ1-6 is recorded as an ORF, its role being uncertain. Trimming removed 0 bases from V and 5 bases from J; junction bases left unmatched: 4. Germline V gene lookup returns CDR1 LGHNA and CDR2 YNLKQL (reference sequence). The CDR3 loop spans 16 amino acids. The CDR3 reads CASSQEWGQNNSPLYF. CDR3 bases read: TGTGCCAGCAGCCAAGAGTGGGGACAGAATAATTCGCCCCTCTAC.

About this clone: Gene names and germline refer to mouse. The read falls 1 residue short of the CDR3 end, and the missing part is taken from the germline J gene. The rearrangement joins TRBV1 to TRBJ1-6, with 7 bases identical to TRBD1. TRBJ1-6 is annotated as an ORF whose role is uncertain. Losses at the gene ends were 3 bases for V and 2 bases for J; bases not matched to a gene: 4. Germline V gives CDR1 NSQYPW, CDR2 LRSPGD (reference sequence). CDR3 length: 16 residues. The CDR3 bases that were read are TGCACCTGCAGTGCGAGGGGGCAGACCTATAATTCGCCCCTCTAC. The encoded protein is CTCSARGQTYNSPLY. The whole CDR3 protein reads CTCSARGQTYNSPLYF.

Points on this clone: These gene names are mouse names. The read comes to an end 1 residue before the CDR3 does, leaving the germline J gene to fill in the end. The sample contains more than one DNA sequence encoding this CDR3. V gene TRBV1 combines with J gene TRBJ2-1; 7 positions match TRBD2. Germline V gives CDR1 NSQYPW, CDR2 LRSPGD (reference sequence). Losses at the gene ends were 3 bases for V and 1 base for J; bases not matched to a gene: 0. The CDR3 length is 14 residues. CDR3 sequence: CTCSAGGNYAEQFF. CDR3 bases read: TGCACCTGCAGTGCTGGGGGGAACTATGCTGAGCAGTTC.

On this clone itself: The genes and germline here are from mouse. The read ends 1 residue early relative to the CDR3; the germline J gene fills the gap. This chain connects TRBV24 to TRBJ2-5, with 8 bases matching TRBD2. Losses at the gene ends were 2 bases for V and 3 bases for J; bases not matched to a gene: 4. This CDR3 region has 15 residues. Germline CDR1 reads KGHTA; CDR2 reads FRNEEI. The sequenced part of the CDR3 DNA is TGTGCCAGCAGTCTGCCTGGGGGGCCACAAGACACCCAGTAC. Its translation is CASSLPGGPQDTQY. The full-length CDR3 reads as CASSLPGGPQDTQYF.

Details on this clone: All gene names here are mouse names. The read gets to within 1 residue of the CDR3 end, and the germline J gene fills in the rest. The chain is built from TRBV13-3 and TRBJ1-2, with D possibly TRBD1 on 5 matching bases. The V gene's germline CDR1 is NNHDY and CDR2 SYVADS. The length of the CDR3 is 12 residues. The V gene lost 1 base and the J gene lost 6 bases, with 7 bases spanning the gap. CDR3 sequence: CASSDRRADYTF. The part of the CDR3 DNA that was read is TGTGCCAGCAGTGATCGCAGGGCCGACTACACC.

Notes on this clone: Genes and germline come from the mouse. The CDR3 end is not reached by the read, which stops 1 residue before it; the germline J gene fills it in. This rearrangement joins TRBV13-3 to TRBJ2-7, with 8 bases identical to TRBD1. The V gene end was trimmed by 5 bases and the J gene end by 9 bases; junction bases not matched to a gene: 4. The germline V gene encodes CDR1 NNHDY and CDR2 SYVADS. This CDR3 region has 11 residues. The CDR3 here is CASRDREGQYF. CDR3 bases read: TGTGCCAGCAGGGACAGGGAGGGACAGTAC.

Worth noting for this clone: Germline and genes here are mouse. Within the sample, other DNA sequences also encode this same CDR3. The CDR3 loop is CASSSTGVQNTLYF. The part of the CDR3 DNA that was read is TGTGCAAGCAGCTCGACAGGGGTTCAAAACACCTTGTAC. The chain uses TRBV16 and TRBJ2-4; 8 nucleotides line up with TRBD1. The read terminates 1 residue before the CDR3 end, so the remaining end is supplied by the germline J gene. The CDR3 is made up of 14 amino acids. The V segment lost 4 bases and the J segment 2 bases; nucleotides outside the gene matches: 2. The germline V gene encodes CDR1 SGHSA and CDR2 FRNQAP. Combining the CDR3 with reference TRBV16 and TRBJ2-4 gives the whole variable domain NAGVIQTPRHKVTGKGQEATLWCEPISGHSAVFWYRQTIVQGLEFLTYFRNQAPIDDSGMPKERFSAQMPNQSHSTLKIQSTQPQDSAVYLCASSSTGVQNTLYFGAGTRLSVL.

In the case of this clone: Gene names and germline match the mouse. The read is 1 residue too short to cover the CDR3 end, so that end is filled in from the germline J gene. This chain connects TRBV31 to TRBJ2-3, with TRBD1 matching 10 bases. The CDR3 has 15 residues. Looked up from germline, CDR1 is GKSSPN and CDR2 is SITVG. The trim removed 2 bases at V and 1 base at J, leaving 3 bases unmatched. The CDR3: CAWSWDRGGAETLYF. The part of the CDR3 DNA that was read is TGTGCCTGGAGTTGGGACAGGGGAGGTGCAGAAACGCTGTAT.

As regards this clone: Gene names are the mouse ones. Read data end 1 residue before the CDR3 end; the end is taken from the germline J gene. The chain joins TRBV13-2 to TRBJ2-4; D is possibly TRBD2 (6 bases). The CDR3 is 13 residues long. V was cut by 1 base and J by 5 bases, with 8 bases left in between. CDR1 is NNHNN, CDR2 SYGAGS, per germline (reference sequence). The CDR3 protein is CASGDSGGNTLYF. The sequenced CDR3 bases are TGTGCCAGCGGTGATAGTGGGGGAAACACCTTGTAC.